The rows below give T cell receptor beta chains drawn from one sample of a study of T-cell reconstitution after alpha-beta-depleted transplantation in children. TCRdb processed the PCR reads anew with MiXCR; each CDR3 protein has one entry. The repertoire has hundreds of thousands of distinct CDR3 sequences, around a sixth of them found once; the top ten carry about 41%. The starting material was PBMCs, mostly from graft donor cells, obtained 360 days after TCRalphabeta/CD19-depleted stem cell transplant. The origin of the receptors is a male patient under 10 years old who had a stem cell transplant for acute lymphoblastic leukemia, so the T cells may come from the graft donor. CDR3s include the opening cysteine and the closing phenylalanine or tryptophan. The D gene is left open where the match is weak. The size entry is marked missing in some rows and otherwise reads once, few, many or a size class.

>TRBV5-1|many|14|TRBJ2-3|-
TGCGCCAGCAGCTTGGGACAGCCTCGAGATACGCAGTATTTT
CASSLGQPRDTQYF
>TRBV14|-|13|TRBJ2-7|-
TGTGCCAGCAGCCAAGTCGTCGGAGGGGGGCAGTACTTC
CASSQVVGGGQYF
>TRBV2|-|15|TRBJ1-3|-
TGTGCCAGCAGTGAGCGGACCCTCTCTGGAAACACCATATATTTT
CASSERTLSGNTIYF
>TRBV4-2|once|19|TRBJ2-2|TRBD2
TGTGCCAGCAGCCACGTAACTAGCGGGGGCCTTCGAGGGGGCGGGGAGCTGTTTTTT
CASSHVTSGGLRGGGELFF
>TRBV2|-|15|TRBJ1-5|-
TGTGCCAGCAGTGCGACAGTGTTGGGCAATCAGCCCCAGCATTTT
CASSATVLGNQPQHF
>TRBV5-5|-|16|TRBJ2-1|-
TGTGCCAGCAGCTTTTACGGGCGAAGCTCCTACAATGAGCAGTTCTTC
CASSFYGRSSYNEQFF
>TRBV7-8|many|18|TRBJ1-2|-
TGTGCCAGCAGCCCCGGTGGGGGACTATACGATTACTACTATGGCTACACCTTC
CASSPGGGLYDYYYGYTF
>TRBV12-3/TRBV12-4|-|16|TRBJ2-7|TRBD2
TGTGCCAGCAGTTTGGGGGGGTGGGGTCGGTCCTACGAGCAGTACTTC
CASSLGGWGRSYEQYF
>TRBV5-1|-|16|TRBJ1-3|-
TGCGCCAGCAGCTTGGCCGGAAGCAAACGTGGAAACACCATATATTTT
CASSLAGSKRGNTIYF
>TRBV24-1|few|16|TRBJ2-5|-
TGTGCCACCAGTGATCGCCCCAAAGCAGCGGTTGAGACCCAGTACTTC
CATSDRPKAAVETQYF
>TRBV7-8|-|15|TRBJ2-2|-
TGTGCCAGCAGCTTAGCGGGCGGGCCCACCGGGGAGCTGTTTTTT
CASSLAGGPTGELFF
>TRBV7-9|-|16|TRBJ2-5|TRBD1
TGTGCCAGCAGCTCGGGAGGACAGGGGGCTGGAGAGACCCAGTACTTC
CASSSGGQGAGETQYF
>TRBV2|few|15|TRBJ2-3|-
TGTGCCAGCAGTGGGTACTCGTTGGGCACAGATACGCAGTATTTT
CASSGYSLGTDTQYF
>TRBV7-2|few|15|TRBJ2-5|-
TGTGCCAGCAGCCTTGGCAACCTTAAGGCAGAGACCCAGTACTTC
CASSLGNLKAETQYF
>TRBV15|-|14|TRBJ2-7|-
TGTGCCACCAGCAGAGATGGGGAGGCCTACGAGCAGTACTTC
CATSRDGEAYEQYF
>TRBV20-1|-|15|TRBJ2-7|-
TGCAGTGCTAGACCAAGGCAGGACGCAGGCTACGAGCAGTACTTC
CSARPRQDAGYEQYF
>TRBV7-9|many|15|TRBJ1-1|TRBD1
TGTGCCAGCAGCTTGACAGGGACCATGAACACTGAAGCTTTCTTT
CASSLTGTMNTEAFF
>TRBV12-3/TRBV12-4|few|14|TRBJ2-2|-
TGTGCCAGCACAGGACCCGGAGCCACCGGGGAGCTGTTTTTT
CASTGPGATGELFF
>TRBV7-9|few|13|TRBJ1-1|-
TGTGCCAGCAGTAAAGGAACAGGTGGCCAAGCTTTCTTT
CASSKGTGGQAFF
>TRBV7-9|few|13|TRBJ2-6|-
TGTGCCATACAAGACCTAGGGACCAACGTCCTGACTTTC
CAIQDLGTNVLTF
>TRBV28|many|15|TRBJ2-1|-
TGTGCCAGCAGTTCCCCTGGAGTAGGGGACAATGAGCAGTTCTTC
CASSSPGVGDNEQFF
>TRBV4-3|-|15|TRBJ1-1|TRBD1
TGCGCCAGCAGCCAAGATGGACAGGGTAGCACTGAAGCTTTCTTT
CASSQDGQGSTEAFF
>TRBV7-2|-|14|TRBJ1-1|-
TGTGCCAGCAGCTTAGTGCGAGTGAACACTGAAGCTTTCTTT
CASSLVRVNTEAFF
>TRBV6-1|few|13|TRBJ2-7|-
TGTGCCAGCAGTGGGACAGCATTCTACGAGCAGTACTTC
CASSGTAFYEQYF
>TRBV7-8|-|15|TRBJ2-5|TRBD2
TGTGCCAGCAGCTCCGGACTAGCGGGGCCAGAGACCCAGTACTTC
CASSSGLAGPETQYF
>TRBV28|-|14|TRBJ2-7|TRBD2
TGTGCCAGCAGAGCCCCGGGGGGTTCCTACGAGCAGTACTTC
CASRAPGGSYEQYF
>TRBV7-2|-|10|TRBJ1-2|-
TGTGCCAGCAGTCAACAGTTTCAAACCTTC
CASSQQFQTF
>TRBV21-1|-|17|TRBJ2-7|-
TGTGCCAGCAGCAAAGAACTCGGGACACCGAGCTCCTACGAGCAGTACTTC
CASSKELGTPSSYEQYF
>TRBV29-1|few|11|TRBJ1-1|-
TGCAGCGTTGCTGGGATCACTGAAGCTTTCTTT
CSVAGITEAFF
>TRBV20-1|few|12|TRBJ2-1|-
TGCAGTGCCGCGAGGACGTACAATGAGCAGTTCTTC
CSAARTYNEQFF
>TRBV5-1|-|16|TRBJ2-2|-
TGCGCCAGCAGCTTGCAGCCCGAGGGGGACACCGGGGAGCTGTTTTTT
CASSLQPEGDTGELFF
>TRBV5-1|-|15|TRBJ2-7|-
TGCGCCAGCAGCTTGCGGGACACCATCTCCTACGAGCAGTACTTC
CASSLRDTISYEQYF
>TRBV7-2|-|16|TRBJ2-7|TRBD1
TGTGCCAGCAGCTTAAGCCTTGACAGGGTGGGAGTTGAGCAGTACTTC
CASSLSLDRVGVEQYF
>TRBV12-3/TRBV12-4|-|15|TRBJ1-2|-
TGTGCCAGCAGTTTACACAGAGAACCCCTGGCGGGCTACACCTTC
CASSLHREPLAGYTF
>TRBV6-1|-|14|TRBJ1-2|TRBD1
TGTGCCACCCGGGGACAGGGTAGTTACTATGGCTACACCTTC
CATRGQGSYYGYTF
>TRBV25-1|many|17|TRBJ2-1|TRBD1
TGTGCCAGCAGTGAGTGGGAGAGGGACAGGGTAAACAATGAGCAGTTCTTC
CASSEWERDRVNNEQFF
>TRBV24-1|-|13|TRBJ2-7|-
TGTGCCTCTCTGAGGGACTTTGCATACGAGCAGTACTTC
CASLRDFAYEQYF
>TRBV20-1|few|16|TRBJ2-2|-
TGCAGTGCTAGAGTTTGGGGACCCGAGAACACCGGGGAGCTGTTTTTT
CSARVWGPENTGELFF
>TRBV14|few|16|TRBJ2-3|TRBD2
TGTGCCAGCAGCCAACGCCGGGGGGGCATGACAGATACGCAGTATTTT
CASSQRRGGMTDTQYF
>TRBV7-2|few|14|TRBJ2-3|-
TGTGCCAGCAGCTTAGCGGGGATGAAAGATACGCAGTATTTT
CASSLAGMKDTQYF
>TRBV29-1|few|12|TRBJ2-7|-
TGCAGCGTTGAAAAAGGAATCCACGAGCAGTACTTC
CSVEKGIHEQYF
>TRBV20-1|few|16|TRBJ2-2|TRBD1
TGCAGTGCTCATTTTTCCGGGACAGGGGGACCCGGGGAGCTGTTTTTT
CSAHFSGTGGPGELFF